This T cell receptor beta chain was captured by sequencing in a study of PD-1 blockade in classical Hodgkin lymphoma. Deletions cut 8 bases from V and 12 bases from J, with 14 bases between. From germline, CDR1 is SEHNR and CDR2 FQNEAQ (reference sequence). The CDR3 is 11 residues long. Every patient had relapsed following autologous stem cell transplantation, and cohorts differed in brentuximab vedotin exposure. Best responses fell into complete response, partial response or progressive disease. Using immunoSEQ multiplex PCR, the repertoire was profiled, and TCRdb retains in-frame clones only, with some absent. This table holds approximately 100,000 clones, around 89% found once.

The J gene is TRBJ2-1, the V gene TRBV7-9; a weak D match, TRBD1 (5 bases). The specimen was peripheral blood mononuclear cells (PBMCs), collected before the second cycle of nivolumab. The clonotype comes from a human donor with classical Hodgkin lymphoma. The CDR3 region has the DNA TGTGCCAGCTCCCCCCTCCAGGGGCAGTTCTTC. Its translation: CASSPLQGQFF.